This T cell receptor beta chain comes out of a study of regulatory T cells in long-lasting Graves disease. The study's findings and limits: Patients whose Graves' disease persisted exhibited lower TCR diversity than those newly diagnosed.

This CDR3 comprises 13 residues. Deletions cut 6 bases from V and 2 bases from J, with 9 bases between. In germline, CDR1 is MDHEN, CDR2 SYDVKM. Time point noted: newly diagnosed GD, antithyroid drugs for less than 3 months. From RNA extracted from PBMCs, the TCR library was made. Graves' disease diagnoses followed American Thyroid Association guidelines. The table lists this clonotype with many counts. Its specificity is not known. For TCR beta, libraries came from iRepertoire HTBI primers and Arm-PCR of CDR3 regions. MiXCR was run by TCRdb on the multiplex PCR reads, yielding one entry per CDR3 protein. Of under 800,000 distinct CDR3 sequences listed, roughly 16% were seen once; the top ten hold about 18%. These data were likewise used in another study, on T cells in Graves' hyperthyroidism and ophthalmopathy.

The chain couples TRBV28 to TRBJ2-3; D is unresolved. Here the sequenced sample was peripheral blood mononuclear cells (PBMCs), taken at new diagnosis, from a patient treated with antithyroid drugs. This TCR came from a woman aged 25 to 39 with Graves disease. The CDR3 DNA is TGTGCCAGCAGCCTGGACCTCACAGATACGCAGTATTTT. Protein product: CASSLDLTDTQYF.